These 26 T cell receptor beta chains were sequenced from one sample in a study of T cell responses to AZD1222 COVID-19 vaccine. Only in-frame clones appear in the TCRdb table, and some are missing; sequencing was by immunoSEQ multiplex PCR. Among tens of thousands of clones listed, about nine tenths were seen once. Material: peripheral blood, obtained 28 days after the second AZD1222 dose. Every receptor here comes from an adult who received the AZD1222 COVID-19 vaccine.

This clone was observed once. The chain is built from TRBV3-1 (or the pseudogene TRBV3-2) and TRBJ2-7; 11 nucleotides agree with TRBD2. The CDR3 has 14 residues. CDR1 is LGHDT and CDR2 is YNNKEL in the germline V gene (reference sequence). V shed 8 bases, J shed 2 bases, and the junction held 5 bases outside the gene matches. The CDR3 bases are TGTGCCAGCGGGATAGCGGGAGGGCCCTACGAGCAGTACTTC. Its translation: CASGIAGGPYEQYF.

The CDR3, as DNA: TGTGCCAGCAGCTTAGGACAGGGGTCTCGTCAGCCCCAGCATTTT. Protein product: CASSLGQGSRQPQHF. J is TRBJ1-5 and V is TRBV11-2; 8 positions match TRBD1. Germline-derived CDR1 and CDR2 are SGHAT and FQNNGV. There are 15 residues in the CDR3. V dropped 1 base and J dropped 6; count of bases not matched to a gene: 5.

CDR3 sequence reads: CASSLTGANEQFF. The CDR3 DNA sequence: TGTGCCAGCAGTCTGACAGGGGCCAATGAGCAGTTCTTC. V and J are TRBV27 and TRBJ2-1, with 8 bases identical to TRBD1. With V trimmed by 5 bases and J by 6 bases, 3 bases remained unmatched. CDR1 and CDR2 from the germline V gene are MNHEY and SMNVEV (reference sequence). This CDR3 has 13 amino acids.

The CDR3 region is CASSGRVDQPQHF. The CDR3 coding sequence is TGTGCCAGCAGTGGAAGGGTAGACCAGCCCCAGCATTTT. The V call is TRBV25-1, the J call TRBJ1-5; D gene unclear. The germline gives CDR1 MGHDK, CDR2 SYGVNS. CDR3 length equals 13 residues. The V end lost 4 bases, the J end lost 7 bases, and 11 bases lay between the germline ends. The variable domain in full, with the rest retrieved from reference TRBV25-1 and TRBJ1-5, is EADIYQTPRYLVIGTGKKITLECSQTMGHDKMYWYQQDPGMELHLIHYSYGVNSTEKGDLSSESTVSRIRTEHFPLTLESARPSHTSQYLCASSGRVDQPQHFGDGTRLSIL.

The CDR3 here is CASSLDGGRRPYEQYF. CDR3 bases: TGTGCCAGCAGCTTAGATGGCGGGAGAAGGCCCTACGAGCAGTACTTC. The chain recombines TRBV11-2 with TRBJ2-7; 7 bases agree with TRBD2. V shed 0 bases, J shed 2 bases, and the junction held 7 bases outside the gene matches. The V gene's germline CDR1 is SGHAT and CDR2 FQNNGV. This CDR3 has 16 residues.

This chain joins TRBV7-6 and TRBJ1-2; D may be TRBD1 (6 bases). Germline CDR1 reads SGHVS; CDR2 reads FNYEAQ. The CDR3 extends over 16 amino acids. V was trimmed by 1 base and J by 4 bases, leaving 16 bases between them. The CDR3 region has the DNA TGTGCCAGCAGCTTAGGGGGACGGGGGGCCCCCTATGGCTACACCTTC. Residues: CASSLGGRGAPYGYTF.

V usage is TRBV5-1 and J usage is TRBJ1-4; possibly TRBD1 for D (6 bases). Trimming stripped 4 bases from V and 8 bases from J, with 15 bases between. The CDR3 is 14 amino acids. Germline V gene sequence: CDR1 SGHRS, CDR2 YFSETQ. The CDR3 loop is CASSPQGRGEKLFF. Written as DNA, the CDR3 is TGCGCCAGCAGCCCTCAGGGGAGAGGCGAAAAACTGTTTTTT.

The chain has TRBV7-9 and TRBJ2-1; the D call may be TRBD1 or TRBD2 (5 bases each). The CDR3 extends over 15 amino acids. Germline V gives CDR1 SEHNR, CDR2 FQNEAQ (reference sequence). V lost 3 bases, J lost 15 bases, and 24 bases lay in between. CDR3 in DNA: TGTGCCAGCAGCTTTAGTCTTAGACGACCCGGGACGGGGTTCTTC. It yields the protein CASSFSLRRPGTGFF.

The chain combines TRBV5-1 with TRBJ1-2, with D possibly TRBD1 on 5 matching bases. The CDR3 spans 17 residues. Looked up from germline, CDR1 is SGHRS and CDR2 is YFSETQ. V gave up 0 bases and J gave up 0 bases, with 15 bases separating them. The chain's CDR3 is CASSLGGIRETNYGYTF. The CDR3 DNA follows: TGCGCCAGCAGCTTGGGGGGCATCAGGGAAACTAACTATGGCTACACCTTC.

The rearrangement joins TRBV24-1 to TRBJ1-5; unclear D gene. The CDR3 has 13 amino acids. Trimming shortened V by 2 bases and J by 4 bases, and 5 bases separated the two germline ends. CDR1 is KGHDR, CDR2 SFDVKD, per germline. The CDR3 coding sequence is TGTGCCACCAGTGATTCGTGGAATCAGCCCCAGCATTTT. Its protein is CATSDSWNQPQHF.

This sequence joins TRBV11-2 and TRBJ2-5, with TRBD1 as a possible D gene (6 bases). In germline, CDR1 is SGHAT, CDR2 FQNNGV. The CDR3 spans 14 residues. V lost 8 bases to trimming and J lost 0 bases, with 13 bases between them. CDR3 loop: CASAERQDQETQYF. CDR3 in DNA: TGTGCCAGCGCGGAAAGACAGGACCAAGAGACCCAGTACTTC.

The genes are TRBV10-3 and TRBJ2-2; D is perhaps TRBD1 or TRBD2 (6 bases each). The CDR3 consists of 13 residues. V shed 3 bases and J shed 6 bases, with 8 bases lying between them. Germline V gene sequence: CDR1 ENHRY, CDR2 SYGVKD. In DNA, the CDR3 is TGTGCCATCAGTGAAAGGGGGGCCGGGGAGCTGTTTTTT. Protein: CAISERGAGELFF.

The chain joins TRBV7-3 to TRBJ2-1; 12 nucleotides line up with TRBD2. Germline V gene data show CDR1 as SGHTA and CDR2 as FQGTGA. The CDR3 extends over 15 amino acids. V lost 3 bases and J lost 8; bases outside the gene matches: 5. CDR3 bases: TGTGCCAGCAGCTTTAGACTAGCGGGAGATTATGAGCAGTTCTTC. It translates to CASSFRLAGDYEQFF.

V and J are TRBV5-5 and TRBJ1-4; a possible D gene is TRBD1 (6 bases). The V gene lost 1 base and the J gene lost 11 bases, with 6 bases spanning the gap. The CDR3 has 11 residues. Per the germline V gene, CDR1 is SGHKS and CDR2 is YYEKEE (reference sequence). CDR3 in amino acids: CASSLTGKLFF. Written as DNA, the CDR3 is TGTGCCAGCAGCTTGACAGGGAAACTGTTTTTT. Full variable domain (missing parts from reference TRBV5-5 and TRBJ1-4): DAGVTQSPTHLIKTRGQQVTLRCSPISGHKSVSWYQQVLGQGPQFIFQYYEKEERGRGNFPDRFSARQFPNYSSELNVNALLLGDSALYLCASSLTGKLFFGSGTQLSVL.

J is TRBJ1-6 and V is TRBV9; 8 bases line up with TRBD1. This CDR3 comprises 17 residues. V shed 0 bases, J shed 10 bases, and the junction held 12 bases outside the gene matches. CDR1 and CDR2 from the germline V gene are SGDLS and YYNGEE. In DNA form, the CDR3 reads TGTGCCAGCAGCGTAGGGGCCGCAGGACAGGGACGATCACCCCTCCACTTT. It encodes CASSVGAAGQGRSPLHF.

The CDR3 region has the DNA TGTGCCAGCAGCCTAACCTGGGACAGAAACACTGAAGCTTTCTTT. Protein sequence: CASSLTWDRNTEAFF. This sequence joins TRBV11-2 and TRBJ1-1, with 7 bases matching TRBD1. This CDR3 has 15 amino acids. J gave up 2 bases and V 5 bases, and 8 bases lay outside the gene matches. Germline V gives CDR1 SGHAT, CDR2 FQNNGV.

The genes are TRBV6-2 or TRBV6-3 and TRBJ2-1; 8 bases line up with TRBD2. The CDR3 extends over 17 amino acids. Germline lookup yields CDR1 MNHEY and CDR2 SVGEGT. Unmatched junction bases numbered 12, after V lost 2 bases and J lost 6 bases. CDR3 residues: CASSYDFGTSQRNEQFF. CDR3 in DNA: TGTGCCAGCAGTTACGATTTTGGGACTAGTCAGCGCAATGAGCAGTTCTTC.

The CDR3 reads CASTLRDTGDEQYF. The DNA of the CDR3 is TGTGCCAGCACCCTGCGAGACACCGGCGACGAGCAGTACTTC. The chain links TRBV7-9 to TRBJ2-7, with no clear D. Germline CDR1 is SEHNR and CDR2 is FQNEAQ (reference sequence). With 7 bases removed from V and 5 bases from J, the gap between germline ends came to 18 bases. This CDR3 has 14 residues.

The chain combines TRBV4-1 with TRBJ1-4; D is uncertain. Trimming left V 5 bases short and J 8 bases short, with 24 bases between. The germline CDR1 and CDR2 sequences are MGHRA and YSYEKL. This CDR3 region has 17 residues. CDR3 in amino acids: CASSEVTGPRAREKLFF. The CDR3 coding sequence is TGCGCCAGCAGCGAAGTAACCGGGCCCCGAGCAAGGGAAAAACTGTTTTTT.

J is TRBJ1-2 and V is TRBV7-2; a possible D gene is TRBD1 (5 bases). The CDR3 is 15 amino acids. With 3 bases removed from V and 2 bases from J, the gap between germline ends came to 13 bases. Germline loops: CDR1 SGHTA, CDR2 FQGNSA. DNA for the CDR3: TGTGCCAGCAGCTTTAGGCCAGGGACCAACTATGGCTACACCTTC. It is translated as CASSFRPGTNYGYTF.

The rearrangement links TRBV11-3 to TRBJ2-5; D tentatively reads TRBD1 or TRBD2 (6 bases each). Germline CDR1 and CDR2: SGHNT and YENEEA. There are 15 residues in the CDR3. V was cut by 0 bases and J by 6 bases, with 14 bases left in between. Here the CDR3 DNA reads TGTGCCAGCAGCTTAGATCCACCTCGGGGGCAGACCCAGTACTTC. Translation gives CASSLDPPRGQTQYF.

The V and J genes are TRBV11-3 and TRBJ2-5, with 10 bases that match TRBD2. Trimming removed 7 bases from V and 5 bases from J; junction bases left unmatched: 7. This CDR3 has 14 amino acids. Germline CDR1 is SGHNT and CDR2 is YENEEA. The CDR3 bases are TGTGCCAGCACACCTAGCGGGAGTAAGGAGACCCAGTACTTC. This translates into CASTPSGSKETQYF.

This clone was recorded once. The chain joins TRBV15 to TRBJ2-3; TRBD2 is a possible D gene (5 bases). Trimming stripped 0 bases from V and 1 base from J, with 11 bases between. The CDR3 totals 16 residues. The V gene's germline CDR1 is LNHNV and CDR2 YYDKDF (reference sequence). CDR3 sequence: CATSRDEGWGTDTQYF. The DNA of the CDR3 is TGTGCCACCAGCAGAGACGAGGGTTGGGGCACAGATACGCAGTATTTT.

V usage is TRBV5-1 and J usage is TRBJ1-4; 7 nucleotides agree with TRBD1. Looked up from germline, CDR1 is SGHRS and CDR2 is YFSETQ. The CDR3 has 14 amino acids. The V segment lost 3 bases and the J segment 5 bases; nucleotides outside the gene matches: 4. This chain's CDR3 is CASSSDRANEKLFF. Written as DNA, the CDR3 is TGCGCCAGCAGCTCCGACAGGGCGAATGAAAAACTGTTTTTT. The variable domain in full, with the rest retrieved from reference TRBV5-1 and TRBJ1-4, is KAGVTQTPRYLIKTRGQQVTLSCSPISGHRSVSWYQQTPGQGLQFLFEYFSETQRNKGNFPGRFSGRQFSNSRSEMNVSTLELGDSALYLCASSSDRANEKLFFGSGTQLSVL.

The V call is TRBV18, the J call TRBJ1-6; no definite D call. Looked up from germline, CDR1 is KGHSH and CDR2 is LQKENI. This CDR3 comprises 14 residues. V lost 5 bases and J 11 bases, leaving 16 bases between the germline ends. CDR3 protein: CASSSDVRLPPLHF. The CDR3 nucleotides are TGTGCCAGCTCATCAGACGTACGGCTACCACCCCTCCACTTT. Combining the CDR3 with reference TRBV18 and TRBJ1-6 gives the whole variable domain NAGVMQNPRHLVRRRGQEARLRCSPMKGHSHVYWYRQLPEEGLKFMVYLQKENIIDESGMPKERFSAEFPKEGPSILRIQQVVRGDSAAYFCASSSDVRLPPLHFGNGTRLTVT.

This chain connects TRBV7-8 to TRBJ1-5, with unresolved D. Germline V CDR1 and CDR2: SGHVS, FQNEAQ. This CDR3 is 14 amino acids long. Trimming took off 1 base at V and 6 bases at J, with 10 bases between the two ends. DNA for the CDR3: TGTGCCAGCAGCTTAGTCATGGCGGGTCAGCCCCAGCATTTT. This codes for CASSLVMAGQPQHF.